Below are 21 T cell receptor beta chains sequenced from a single sample in a study of cytomegalovirus exposure and HLA in healthy donors. Vbeta (60) and Jbeta (13) primers were used in the PCR. Using immunoSEQ multiplex PCR, the repertoire was profiled, and TCRdb retains in-frame clones only, with some absent. The sample consists of 150,000 to 200,000 clones, 80% to 85% of them appearing once. Sequencing was performed on PBMCs. The receptors originated from a woman aged 18-29 years in good health and CMV-seropositive.

The chain links TRBV5-4 to TRBJ2-2; 13 bases map to TRBD2. In germline, CDR1 is SGHNT, CDR2 YYREEE (reference sequence). The CDR3 covers 16 residues. Unmatched junction bases numbered 4, after V lost 4 bases and J lost 4 bases. Here the CDR3 DNA reads TGTGCCAGCAGCCCAGGACTAGCGGGGGCCACCGGGGAGCTGTTTTTT. The encoded protein is CASSPGLAGATGELFF. The variable domain in full, with the rest retrieved from reference TRBV5-4 and TRBJ2-2, is ETGVTQSPTHLIKTRGQQVTLRCSSQSGHNTVSWYQQALGQGPQFIFQYYREEENGRGNFPPRFSGLQFPNYSSELNVNALELDDSALYLCASSPGLAGATGELFFGEGSRLTVL.

This clone came up a few times. The chain joins TRBV19 to TRBJ1-1, with 8 positions matching TRBD1. CDR3 length: 17 amino acids. V gave up 5 bases and J gave up 1 base; unmatched junction bases: 12. CDR1 and CDR2 (germline): LNHDA, SQIVND (reference sequence). The CDR3 DNA is TGTGCCAGTAGTCCCCCACCGGGACAGGAGAGGAACACTGAAGCTTTCTTT. Protein: CASSPPPGQERNTEAFF.

This sequence joins TRBV7-8 and TRBJ1-3, with a possible D match to TRBD1 (6 bases). The germline V and J ends were trimmed by 4 bases and 0 bases, with 16 bases remaining between them. CDR1 is SGHVS, CDR2 FQNEAQ, per germline. The CDR3 covers 17 residues. The CDR3 DNA reads as TGTGCCAGCAGCTCGAGGGGACGGACAGCCTCTGGAAACACCATATATTTT. It translates to CASSSRGRTASGNTIYF.

V is TRBV19 and J is TRBJ1-2; no firm D call. Trimming pared 3 bases from V and 6 bases from J, leaving 11 bases between. Germline CDR1 is LNHDA and CDR2 is SQIVND (reference sequence). The CDR3 consists of 13 residues. CDR3 loop: CASSITGIDGYTF. The CDR3 region has the DNA TGTGCCAGTAGTATCACCGGGATCGATGGCTACACCTTC.

The V call is TRBV11-3, the J call TRBJ1-3, with D perhaps matching TRBD1 (5 bases). Looked up from germline, CDR1 is SGHNT and CDR2 is YENEEA. There are 15 residues in the CDR3. V was clipped by 1 base and J by 2 bases, with 9 bases between them. The CDR3 spells CASSLASGTGNTIYF. In DNA, the CDR3 is TGTGCCAGCAGCTTAGCCTCAGGGACTGGAAACACCATATATTTT.

The chain combines TRBV28 with TRBJ2-5, with 8 nucleotides matching TRBD2. Germline V gene lookup returns CDR1 MDHEN and CDR2 SYDVKM. The J segment lost 3 bases and the V segment lost 5 bases, leaving 8 bases of the junction unmatched. This CDR3 region has 15 residues. In DNA, the CDR3 is TGTGCCAGCAGTGAGCCGGGGGGGTACAAAGAGACCCAGTACTTC. Amino acids: CASSEPGGYKETQYF. The complete variable domain, with remaining parts taken from reference TRBV28 and TRBJ2-5, reads DVKVTQSSRYLVKRTGEKVFLECVQDMDHENMFWYRQDPGLGLRLIYFSYDVKMKEKGDIPEGYSVSREKKERFSLILESASTNQTSMYLCASSEPGGYKETQYFGPGTRLLVL.

The chain uses TRBV29-1 and TRBJ1-1, with TRBD1 as a possible D gene (6 bases). V dropped 6 bases and J dropped 7 bases, with 12 bases sitting between them. This CDR3 is built from 11 residues. Per germline, CDR1 SQVTM and CDR2 ANQGSEA. In DNA form, the CDR3 reads TGCAGCGTCGCCGGGACATTTGAAGCTTTCTTT. Translation gives CSVAGTFEAFF.

V and J are TRBV10-1 and TRBJ1-4; 9 nucleotides match TRBD1. Germline CDR1 reads WNHNN; CDR2 reads SYGVQD (reference sequence). This CDR3 comprises 13 residues. Losses at the gene ends were 11 bases for V and 8 bases for J; bases not matched to a gene: 9. CDR3 region: CAPSGTGNEKLFF. The CDR3 DNA sequence: TGCGCCCCCTCCGGGACAGGGAACGAAAAACTGTTTTTT.

The V gene is TRBV11-2, the J gene TRBJ1-2; D gene unclear. In germline, CDR1 is SGHAT, CDR2 FQNNGV. V lost 3 bases, J lost 5 bases, and 16 bases lay in between. This CDR3 is built from 15 residues. CDR3 sequence (DNA): TGTGCCAGCAGCTTTCCAACCCCGCGGGCATATGGCTACACCTTC. Amino acids: CASSFPTPRAYGYTF.

The chain couples TRBV12-5 to TRBJ2-3, with 12 bases fitting TRBD1. Losses at the gene ends were 2 bases for V and 3 bases for J; bases not matched to a gene: 15. CDR3 size: 20 residues. Germline V CDR1 and CDR2: LGHNT, FRNRAP. CDR3 nucleotide sequence: TGTGCTAGTGGTTTGTCTTCCGGGACAGGGGGCTCACAGTATACAGATACGCAGTATTTT. Encoded protein: CASGLSSGTGGSQYTDTQYF.

The chain recombines TRBV5-5 with TRBJ1-1; D possibly corresponds to TRBD1 (6 bases). V lost 3 bases, J lost 4 bases, and 10 bases lay in between. This CDR3 contains 13 residues. CDR1 and CDR2 from the germline V gene are SGHKS and YYEKEE (reference sequence). The CDR3 DNA sequence: TGTGCCAGCAGCTCAATGACAGGCACTGAAGCTTTCTTT. Encoded protein: CASSSMTGTEAFF. Variable domain in full (rest from reference TRBV5-5 and TRBJ1-1): DAGVTQSPTHLIKTRGQQVTLRCSPISGHKSVSWYQQVLGQGPQFIFQYYEKEERGRGNFPDRFSARQFPNYSSELNVNALLLGDSALYLCASSSMTGTEAFFGQGTRLTVV.

This clone was observed a single time. This chain connects TRBV5-6 to TRBJ2-7, with 9 bases identical to TRBD2. There are 15 residues in the CDR3. V gave up 0 bases and J gave up 2 bases; unmatched junction bases: 3. The germline CDR1 and CDR2 sequences are SGHDT and YYEEEE. CDR3 DNA sequence: TGTGCCAGCAGCTTGGTTCTAGCGGGGACCTACGAGCAGTACTTC. Protein product: CASSLVLAGTYEQYF.

The rearrangement links TRBV7-9 to TRBJ1-1; possibly TRBD1 for D (6 bases). Germline CDR1 SEHNR, CDR2 FQNEAQ (reference sequence). With 2 bases removed from V and 6 bases from J, the gap between germline ends came to 10 bases. This CDR3 is built from 13 residues. The CDR3 region has the DNA TGTGCCAGCAGCTTAACAGGGCTCTCTGAAGCTTTCTTT. Residues: CASSLTGLSEAFF.

V usage is TRBV7-9 and J usage is TRBJ1-4; tentative D call: TRBD1 (5 bases). Germline V gene lookup returns CDR1 SEHNR and CDR2 FQNEAQ (reference sequence). CDR3 length: 17 residues. V was shortened by 5 bases and J by 1 base, with 17 bases between the two germline ends. The CDR3 loop is CASSRPGLDLTNEKLFF. In nucleotides, the CDR3 is TGTGCCAGCAGCCGACCGGGACTGGATTTAACTAATGAAAAACTGTTTTTT.

The rearrangement joins TRBV5-4 to TRBJ1-6; D ambiguous. In germline, CDR1 is SGHNT, CDR2 YYREEE (reference sequence). V was pared by 0 bases and J by 7 bases, with 8 bases between. The CDR3 covers 14 residues. The CDR3 reads CASSLGTGNSPLHF. CDR3 bases: TGTGCCAGCAGCTTGGGGACGGGAAATTCACCCCTCCACTTT.

CDR3 bases: TGTGCCGGATCCCCGGGACAGGGGAAAAAACTGTTTTTT. It encodes CAGSPGQGKKLFF. The chain combines TRBV6-6 with TRBJ1-4, with TRBD1 matching over 10 bases. J gave up 9 bases and V 11 bases, and 9 bases lay outside the gene matches. Germline V gene data show CDR1 as MNHNY and CDR2 as SVGAGI (reference sequence). The CDR3 contains 13 residues.

This chain connects TRBV21-1 to TRBJ2-3; the table's D gene call, TRBD2, was not cross checked with the DNA. TRBV21-1 is a recognized pseudogene. CDR3 size: 15 residues. CDR3 loop: CASRSTRRVTDTQYF. In DNA, the CDR3 is TGTGCCAGCAGGTCAACTAGGCGGGTCACAGATACGCAGTATTTT.

The rearrangement joins TRBV9 to TRBJ2-1; D gene ambiguous. This CDR3 region has 12 residues. CDR1 is SGDLS and CDR2 is YYNGEE in the germline V gene. V lost 5 bases and J lost 9, with 12 bases in between. The CDR3 protein is CASSGLAAEQFF. In DNA form, the CDR3 reads TGTGCCAGCAGTGGCTTAGCAGCTGAGCAGTTCTTC.

The chain joins TRBV9 to TRBJ2-1, with 13 bases aligning to TRBD2. The CDR3 runs to 17 residues. V was clipped by 4 bases and J by 1 base; unmatched bases: 5. Germline V gene sequence: CDR1 SGDLS, CDR2 YYNGEE. CDR3 region: CASSMGTSGESYNEQFF. The CDR3, as DNA: TGTGCCAGCAGCATGGGGACTAGCGGGGAGTCCTACAATGAGCAGTTCTTC. Full variable domain (remainder filled in from reference TRBV9 and TRBJ2-1): DSGVTQTPKHLITATGQRVTLRCSPRSGDLSVYWYQQSLDQGLQFLIQYYNGEERAKGNILERFSAQQFPDLHSELNLSSLELGDSALYFCASSMGTSGESYNEQFFGPGTRLTVL.

The chain is built from TRBV6-5 and TRBJ1-6; a possible D gene is TRBD1 (5 bases). The CDR3 is 15 residues long. Per the germline V gene, CDR1 is MNHEY and CDR2 is SVGAGI. V was pared by 6 bases and J by 9 bases, with 18 bases between. The CDR3 reads CASSSAGGLGSPLHF. The CDR3 nucleotides read TGTGCCAGCAGCTCCGCGGGGGGACTCGGTTCACCCCTCCACTTT.

The J gene is TRBJ1-6, the V gene TRBV11-2, with a tentative D call TRBD1 (5 bases). The CDR3 consists of 14 residues. From germline, CDR1 is SGHAT and CDR2 FQNNGV. Trimming took off 3 bases at V and 7 bases at J, with 10 bases between the two ends. CDR3 sequence (DNA): TGTGCCAGCAGCTTGGGGACTGTGAATTCACCCCTCCACTTT. It yields the protein CASSLGTVNSPLHF.